The clone carrying this T cell receptor (beta chain) has only a few counts. The antigen is not known. The PCR contained 60 Vbeta and 13 Jbeta primers. In the source study's methods: Per a later analysis, the number of unique TCR beta chains was approximately 80 million, of which roughly 10 million were shared. Libraries were prepared by immunoSEQ multiplex PCR; TCRdb keeps only in-frame clonotypes and omits some of them. The V and J calls and the clone size are those of that table, but D and trimming were determined from the DNA. The sample contains 150,000 to 200,000 clones, around 83% of which appear only once. This sample is part of a study of cytomegalovirus exposure and HLA in healthy donors. Study outcomes and limitations: V- and J-gene trimming in TCR beta was tied to a missense DCLRE1C variant by an analysis performed later. The study carried out a later analysis of TCR beta sequences. It associated around 17,000 of them with specific HLA alleles at a false discovery rate of 0.05.

At collection, donors were nominally healthy, but unrecorded immune exposures were probable. This clonotype was sampled from a woman aged 40 to 55 in good health and CMV-seronegative. Sequencing input: PBMCs.

The CDR3 here is CSATGAGELFF. The CDR3, as DNA: TGCAGTGCTACGGGGGCCGGGGAGCTGTTTTTT. V and J are TRBV20-1 and TRBJ2-2, with a weak D call TRBD2 (6 bases). Per germline, CDR1 DFQATT and CDR2 SNEGSKA (reference sequence). Between the trimmed V and J ends, which lost 4 bases and 6 bases, there was a span of 6 bases. CDR3 length equals 11 residues.